A selection of T cell receptor beta chains follows, all from one sample in a study of blood T cell repertoires in COVID-19. Using immunoSEQ multiplex PCR, the repertoire was profiled, and TCRdb retains in-frame clones only, with some absent. The sample contains about 220,000 clones, 84% of which appear only once. The sequenced sample was peripheral blood. The receptors were sampled from a man between 25 and 39 years old with active or convalescent COVID-19. Both conserved end residues are part of each CDR3. Each record gives: J gene, V gene, clone size, D gene, CDR3 DNA, CDR3 protein. A D gene is named only where the DNA matches it firmly. Rows give clone size only sometimes, using once, few, many, or a class for an expanded clone.

>TRBJ1-1|TRBV5-1|-|-
TGCGCCAGCAGCTCCATGGCGGGGGGCTATGACACTGAAGCTTTCTTT
CASSSMAGGYDTEAFF
>TRBJ1-2|TRBV5-1|-|TRBD1
TGCGCCAGCACCCCGGGACAGACTTATGGCTACACCTTC
CASTPGQTYGYTF
>TRBJ2-5|TRBV6-4|-|-
TGTGCCAGCAGCCGCGAGGGAGGCGAGACCCAGTACTTC
CASSREGGETQYF
>TRBJ2-3|TRBV12-3/TRBV12-4|-|-
TGTGCCAGCAGACTGTTCACAGATACGCAGTATTTT
CASRLFTDTQYF
>TRBJ1-2|TRBV7-2|-|TRBD1
TGTGCCAGCAGCTTCGGGACAGGGGACTATGGCTACACCTTC
CASSFGTGDYGYTF
>TRBJ1-1|TRBV30|-|-
TGTGCCTACGGACAAAACACTGAAGCTTTCTTT
CAYGQNTEAFF
>TRBJ2-3|TRBV7-2|-|TRBD2
TGTGCCAGCAGCTTATTCAGCGGGGGGGGCGATACGCAGTATTTT
CASSLFSGGGDTQYF
>TRBJ2-7|TRBV6-5|-|-
TGTGCCAGCAGTTACTCTGAGTCCTACGAGCAGTACTTC
CASSYSESYEQYF
>TRBJ2-7|TRBV19|-|-
TGTGCCAGTAGTCCTGGGACTGGCTCCTACGAGCAGTACTTC
CASSPGTGSYEQYF
>TRBJ1-1|TRBV10-3|-|-
TGTGCCATCAGCAGCGCCGAAACGACTGAAGCTTTCTTT
CAISSAETTEAFF
>TRBJ1-5|TRBV11-2|-|TRBD1
TGTGCCAGCAGCACAGACAGGGGTAAAACTCGCGGTCAGCCCCAGCATTTT
CASSTDRGKTRGQPQHF
>TRBJ2-2|TRBV15|-|TRBD1
TGTGCCACCAGCAGAATGGGACAGAAGAACACCGGGGAGCTGTTTTTT
CATSRMGQKNTGELFF
>TRBJ2-3|TRBV19|-|-
TGTGCCAGTAGCACGACAGGACAGTCGAATACGCAGTATTTT
CASSTTGQSNTQYF
>TRBJ1-1|TRBV7-8|few|-
TGTGCCAGCACCGAAATAGTTGGGAACACTGAAGCTTTCTTT
CASTEIVGNTEAFF
>TRBJ2-7|TRBV10-3|-|TRBD1
TGTGCCATCAGTGACCGGACAGGGCTCTCCTACGAGCAGTACTTC
CAISDRTGLSYEQYF
>TRBJ2-7|TRBV4-1|-|-
TGCGCCAGCAGCCAAGGGCCGCCTTACGAGCAGTACTTC
CASSQGPPYEQYF
>TRBJ1-6|TRBV5-8|-|TRBD1
TGTGCCAGCAGCCCACGGGACAGGGGGACCAATTCACCCCTCCACTTT
CASSPRDRGTNSPLHF
>TRBJ2-7|TRBV27|-|TRBD1
TGTGCCAGCAGGATTAGGGGACAGAACTACGAGCAGTACTTC
CASRIRGQNYEQYF
>TRBJ2-5|TRBV3-1/TRBV3-2|-|TRBD2
TGTGCCAGCAGCCAAGGCGAGCGGGGGGGCCGGGGAGAGACCCAGTACTTC
CASSQGERGGRGETQYF
>TRBJ1-2|TRBV6-2/TRBV6-3|-|TRBD1
TGTGCCAGCAGTTTTGACAGGGCGGACTATGGCTACACCTTC
CASSFDRADYGYTF
>TRBJ2-1|TRBV27|few|TRBD2
TGTGCCAGCAGTATCCGGACTAGCCTCAATGAGCAGTTCTTC
CASSIRTSLNEQFF
>TRBJ2-5|TRBV5-6|-|TRBD1
TGTGCCAGCAGCTCTAGACTGGACAGGGGGCGCGAAGAGACCCAGTACTTC
CASSSRLDRGREETQYF
>TRBJ1-2|TRBV4-3|once|-
TGCGCCAGCAGCCCTGTCGCCGCTAGGGGGGGCTATGGCTACACCTTC
CASSPVAARGGYGYTF
>TRBJ2-2|TRBV27|-|TRBD2
TGTGCCAGCCAACTTCGGGGGGCGAACACCGGGGAGCTGTTTTTT
CASQLRGANTGELFF
>TRBJ2-2|TRBV6-4|once|-
TGTGCCAGCAGTGAGATGTGGGCGGGGTCGATCACCGGGGAGCTGTTTTTT
CASSEMWAGSITGELFF
>TRBJ2-5|TRBV5-1|-|-
TGCGCCAGCAGCTTGGATCGACATGGGGAGACCCAGTACTTC
CASSLDRHGETQYF
>TRBJ2-3|TRBV5-1|-|TRBD2
TGCGCCAGCAGCCGCCCGGCTAGCGGGGGATCGTCAGATACGCAGTATTTT
CASSRPASGGSSDTQYF
>TRBJ1-1|TRBV28|-|-
TGTGCCAGCACGTTCAGGGGAACTGAAGCTTTCTTT
CASTFRGTEAFF
>TRBJ1-3|TRBV5-1|-|TRBD1
TGCGCCAGCAGCTCAGGTCCGGGACAGGGGCCCTCTGGAAACACCATATATTTT
CASSSGPGQGPSGNTIYF